Listed below are T cell receptor beta chains from one sample, sequenced in a study of blood T cell repertoires in COVID-19. Sequencing was performed with immunoSEQ multiplex PCR; in TCRdb, only in-frame clones are kept and a portion is missing. The sample gives 210,000 or so clones, approximately 80% of which show up once; 1.5% to 2% is in the top ten. The sample was PBMCs or T cells enriched from blood (not recorded which). These TCRs come from a man in his fifties or sixties who had recovered from COVID-19. CDR3s include the opening cysteine and the closing phenylalanine or tryptophan. Fields, in order: V gene, CDR3 protein.

TRBV9 | CASSVRVAGSEQFF
TRBV12-5 | CASVLADEQPQHF
TRBV5-1 | CASSLIGQAGNTIYF
TRBV6-1 | CASSGRGPSSYNEQFF
TRBV4-3 | CASSQDVTGLNTEAFF
TRBV19 | CASSTQAEGYGYTF
TRBV3-1/TRBV3-2 | CASSHRLAGGGNEQFF
TRBV18 | CASSGVDNSPLHF
TRBV4-3 | CASSVGGNSPLHF
TRBV10-2 | CASSESAGVGGYTF
TRBV11-2 | CASSLSVIGDGYTF
TRBV27 | CASSRPTGTGLNEQFF
TRBV6-5 | CASSYSGPGQLNGYTF
TRBV3-1/TRBV3-2 | CASGLSGGPQHF
TRBV10-3 | CAISAGTSGIEQYF
TRBV10-3 | CAISESAGGGGYTF
TRBV5-4 | CASTTGENTEAFF
TRBV7-5 | CARSSDGGQDPEAFF
TRBV2 | CASSGGTLTYEQYF
TRBV12-5 | CASGPPGQGSPLHF
TRBV19 | CASSIEARGQGETQYF
TRBV2 | CASSTRQRNTEAFF
TRBV3-1/TRBV3-2 | CATFRDNYGYTF
TRBV3-1/TRBV3-2 | CASSLGQGIPYEQYF
TRBV4-3 | CASSQTGGSYGYTF
TRBV4-3 | CASSHNRVLTGELFF
TRBV4-2 | CASSQVPTSGVGSSYNEQFF
TRBV24-1 | CATSRSNYGYTF
TRBV6-5 | CASRPGVDYQPQHF
TRBV29-1 | CSVGFGGVTGYTF
TRBV7-3 | CASSLGGGGYNEQFF
TRBV6-5 | CASSTGYDYGYTF
TRBV11-3 | CASSRSGNTEAFF